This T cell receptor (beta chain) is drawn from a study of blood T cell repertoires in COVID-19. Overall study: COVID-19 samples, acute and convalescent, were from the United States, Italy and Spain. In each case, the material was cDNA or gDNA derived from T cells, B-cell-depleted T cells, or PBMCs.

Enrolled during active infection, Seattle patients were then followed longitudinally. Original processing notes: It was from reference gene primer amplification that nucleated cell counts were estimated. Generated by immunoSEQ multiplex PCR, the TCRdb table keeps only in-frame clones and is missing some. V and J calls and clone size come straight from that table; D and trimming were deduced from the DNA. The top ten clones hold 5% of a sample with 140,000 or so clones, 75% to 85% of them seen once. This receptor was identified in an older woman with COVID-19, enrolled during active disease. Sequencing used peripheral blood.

The CDR3 sequence: CASSLGPGGYGYTF. CDR3 coding DNA: TGTGCCAGCAGCTTGGGGCCAGGGGGCTATGGCTACACCTTC. The genes are TRBV5-4 and TRBJ1-2; 7 bases are a match to TRBD1. The CDR3 consists of 14 residues. Germline CDR1 reads SGHNT; CDR2 reads YYREEE (reference sequence). The V gene end was trimmed by 0 bases and the J gene end by 4 bases; junction bases not matched to a gene: 3.